These 9 T cell receptor beta chains were all obtained from the same sample, sequenced in a study of cytomegalovirus exposure and HLA in healthy donors. The study ran its PCR with 60 Vbeta and 13 Jbeta primers. Data came from immunoSEQ multiplex PCR; TCRdb stores just in-frame clones and leaves some out. Here the sample spans approximately 130,000 clones, around 73% being singletons. The sequenced sample was PBMCs. All receptors come from a man in his fifties or sixties in good health and CMV-seronegative.

The CDR3 region has the DNA TGTGCCACCAGCAGAGAGGGACAGGGAACCCCCTACACCTTC. The encoded protein is CATSREGQGTPYTF. The V call is TRBV15, the J call TRBJ1-2, with 9 bases aligning to TRBD1. The CDR3 contains 14 residues. The V gene end was trimmed by 0 bases and the J gene end by 10 bases; junction bases not matched to a gene: 6. Germline V CDR1 and CDR2: LNHNV, YYDKDF (reference sequence).

Regarding this clone: The junction differs from germline at one of its ends, possibly a read error. This chain uses TRBV29-1 with TRBJ2-6; a possible D gene is TRBD2 (6 bases). The CDR3 has 14 amino acids. Germline V CDR1 and CDR2: SQVTM, ANQGSEA. The CDR3 DNA follows: TGCAGCGCCTTGGGGGGAACTGGGGTCAACGTCCTGACTTTC. It yields the protein CSALGGTGVNVLTF.

V gene TRBV2 combines with J gene TRBJ2-7, with 12 bases lining up with TRBD1. The CDR3 length is 17 residues. Trimming cost V 7 bases and J 5 bases; bases outside gene matches: 15. Germline assignment: CDR1 SNHLY and CDR2 FYNNEI. The CDR3 sequence is CASNRDRGRQAFDEQYF. The CDR3, as DNA: TGTGCCAGCAACCGGGACAGGGGGCGTCAGGCGTTCGACGAGCAGTACTTC.

The genes are TRBV29-1 and TRBJ1-1; D is unclear. The germline V and J ends were trimmed by 7 bases and 2 bases, with 14 bases remaining between them. The CDR3 length is 13 residues. CDR1 is SQVTM, CDR2 ANQGSEA, per germline. CDR3: CSAWNEGNTEAFF. CDR3 coding DNA: TGCAGCGCCTGGAATGAGGGAAACACTGAAGCTTTCTTT.

CDR3 bases: TGCAGCGTTCGAACAGGGGGGAACACCGGGGAGCTGTTTTTT. Translated, it gives CSVRTGGNTGELFF. V is TRBV29-1 and J is TRBJ2-2, with 8 bases lining up with TRBD1. The CDR3 has 14 amino acids. V was clipped by 5 bases and J by 1 base; unmatched bases: 3. Germline loops: CDR1 SQVTM, CDR2 ANQGSEA.

The V gene is TRBV7-9, the J gene TRBJ2-6; D might be TRBD2 (6 bases). V was cut by 5 bases and J by 0 bases, with 17 bases left in between. CDR3 length: 18 residues. CDR1 is SEHNR, CDR2 FQNEAQ, per germline (reference sequence). CDR3 in amino acids: CASSTTGTPGSGANVLTF. The CDR3 nucleotides read TGTGCCAGCAGCACCACCGGGACTCCGGGCTCTGGGGCCAACGTCCTGACTTTC.

This clone came up a few times. The chain couples TRBV18 to TRBJ2-7, with 13 bases that match TRBD2. Trimming removed 3 bases from V and 6 bases from J; junction bases left unmatched: 5. CDR1 is KGHSH, CDR2 LQKENI, per germline. This CDR3 region has 15 residues. CDR3 coding DNA: TGTGCCAGCTCACCTGGGACTAGCGGGACTGGCGAGCAGTACTTC. Protein product: CASSPGTSGTGEQYF.

The V gene is TRBV30, the J gene TRBJ1-1; 12 nucleotides line up with TRBD1. Trimming at V came to 3 bases and at J to 3 bases, leaving 11 bases not matched to a gene. The germline V gene encodes CDR1 GTSNPN and CDR2 SVGIG (reference sequence). CDR3 length: 17 residues. The chain's CDR3 is CAWSQGGTGGRDTEAFF. CDR3 nucleotides: TGTGCCTGGAGCCAAGGTGGGACAGGGGGCAGGGACACTGAAGCTTTCTTT.

The rearrangement links TRBV7-2 to TRBJ2-3; 10 nucleotides line up with TRBD2. This CDR3 has 14 amino acids. The V segment lost 1 base and the J segment 5 bases; nucleotides outside the gene matches: 0. Germline CDR1 is SGHTA and CDR2 is FQGNSA. The CDR3 loop is CASSLGLAGDTQYF. CDR3 in DNA: TGTGCCAGCAGCTTAGGACTAGCGGGAGATACGCAGTATTTT. Full variable domain (outside the CDR3, taken from reference TRBV7-2 and TRBJ2-3): GAGVSQSPSNKVTEKGKDVELRCDPISGHTALYWYRQSLGQGLEFLIYFQGNSAPDKSGLPSDRFSAERTGGSVSTLTIQRTQQEDSAVYLCASSLGLAGDTQYFGPGTRLTVL.